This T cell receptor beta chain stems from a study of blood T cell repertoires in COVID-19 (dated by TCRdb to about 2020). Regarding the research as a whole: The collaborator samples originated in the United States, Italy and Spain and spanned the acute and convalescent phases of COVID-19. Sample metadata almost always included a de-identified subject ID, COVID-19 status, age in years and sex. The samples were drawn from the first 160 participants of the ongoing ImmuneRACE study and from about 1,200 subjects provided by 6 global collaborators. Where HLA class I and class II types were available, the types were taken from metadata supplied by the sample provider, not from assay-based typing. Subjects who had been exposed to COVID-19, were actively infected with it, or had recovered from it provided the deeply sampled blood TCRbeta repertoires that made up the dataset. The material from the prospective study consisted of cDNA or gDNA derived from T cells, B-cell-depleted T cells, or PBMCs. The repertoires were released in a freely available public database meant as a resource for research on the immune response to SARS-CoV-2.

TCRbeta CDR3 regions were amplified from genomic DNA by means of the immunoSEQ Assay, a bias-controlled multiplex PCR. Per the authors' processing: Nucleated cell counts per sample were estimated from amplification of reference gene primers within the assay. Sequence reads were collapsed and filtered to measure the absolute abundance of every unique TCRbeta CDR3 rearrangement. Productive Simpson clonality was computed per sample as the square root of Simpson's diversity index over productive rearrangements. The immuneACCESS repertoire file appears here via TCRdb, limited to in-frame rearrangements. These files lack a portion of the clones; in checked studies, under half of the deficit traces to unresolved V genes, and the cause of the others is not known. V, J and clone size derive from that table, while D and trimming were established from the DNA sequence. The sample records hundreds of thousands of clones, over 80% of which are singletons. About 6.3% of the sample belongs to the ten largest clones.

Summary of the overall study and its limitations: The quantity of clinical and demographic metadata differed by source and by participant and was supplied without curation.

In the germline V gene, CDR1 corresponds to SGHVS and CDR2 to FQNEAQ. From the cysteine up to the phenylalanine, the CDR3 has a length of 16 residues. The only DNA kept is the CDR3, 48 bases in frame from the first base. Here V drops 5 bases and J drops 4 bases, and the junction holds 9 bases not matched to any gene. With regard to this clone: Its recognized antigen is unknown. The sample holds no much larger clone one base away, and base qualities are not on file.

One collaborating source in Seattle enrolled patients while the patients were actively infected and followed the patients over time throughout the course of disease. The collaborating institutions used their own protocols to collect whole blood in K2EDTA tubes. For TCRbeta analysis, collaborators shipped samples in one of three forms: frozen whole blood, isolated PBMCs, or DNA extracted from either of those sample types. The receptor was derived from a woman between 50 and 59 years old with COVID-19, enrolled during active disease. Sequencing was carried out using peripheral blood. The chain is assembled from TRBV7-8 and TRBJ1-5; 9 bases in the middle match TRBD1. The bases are TGTGCCAGCAGCCTAAGGGACAGGGACTTAAATCAGCCCCAGCATTTT. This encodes CASSLRDRDLNQPQHF.